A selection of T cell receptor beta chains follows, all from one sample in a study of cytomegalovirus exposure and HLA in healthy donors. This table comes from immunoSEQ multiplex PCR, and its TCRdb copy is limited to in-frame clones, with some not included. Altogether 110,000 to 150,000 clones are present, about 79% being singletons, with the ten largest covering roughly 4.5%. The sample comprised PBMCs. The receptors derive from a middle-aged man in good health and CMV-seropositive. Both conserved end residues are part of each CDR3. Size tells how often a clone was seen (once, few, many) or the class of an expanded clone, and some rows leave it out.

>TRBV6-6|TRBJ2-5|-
CASRATGARETQYF
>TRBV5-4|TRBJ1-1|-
CASSLNLGEAFF
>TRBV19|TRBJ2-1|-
CATSVTGPYNEQFF
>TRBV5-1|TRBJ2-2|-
CASSWPAGELFF
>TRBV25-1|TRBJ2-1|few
CASSEYVASKTYNEQFF
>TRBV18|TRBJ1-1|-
CASSPPTYTEAFF
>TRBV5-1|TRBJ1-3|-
CASSPAGNSGNTIYF
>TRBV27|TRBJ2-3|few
CASSLGEGRYDTDTQYF
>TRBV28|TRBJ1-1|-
CASSLPARGATEAFF
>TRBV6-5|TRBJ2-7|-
CASSYYTTGNTYEQYF
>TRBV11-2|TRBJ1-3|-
CASSPGGNSGNTIYF
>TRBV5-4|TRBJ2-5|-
CASMESGLAGREQYF
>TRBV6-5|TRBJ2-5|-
CASSERVAQETQYF
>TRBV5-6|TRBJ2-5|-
CASSILSGRGKETQYF
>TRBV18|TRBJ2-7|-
CASSPPADREQYF
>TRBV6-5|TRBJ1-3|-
CASSSRSSGNTIYF
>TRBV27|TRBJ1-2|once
CASSAEKLGYGYTF
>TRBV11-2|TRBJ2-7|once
CASSTFFSYEQYF
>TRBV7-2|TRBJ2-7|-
CASSNRQTAVHEQYF
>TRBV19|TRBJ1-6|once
CATSTPGDRNSPLHF
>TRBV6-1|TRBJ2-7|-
CASSDDPGESLPEQYF
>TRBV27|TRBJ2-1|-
CASSQDSYEQFF
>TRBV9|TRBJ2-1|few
CASSPLSYNEQFF
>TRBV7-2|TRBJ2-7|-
CASSRGGLEYEQYF
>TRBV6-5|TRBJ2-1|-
CASSSPGHYNEQFF
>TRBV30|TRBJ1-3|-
CAWRPRSSGNTIYF
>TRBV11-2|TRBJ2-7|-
CASSFSGDRGQYF
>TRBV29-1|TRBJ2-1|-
CSVVGRGGYNEQFF
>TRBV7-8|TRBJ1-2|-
CASSITGVYGYTF
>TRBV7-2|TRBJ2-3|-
CASSLSRDTQYF
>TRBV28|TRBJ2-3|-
CASSRTGLPSTQYF
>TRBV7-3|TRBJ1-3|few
CASSPLGGGPGNTIYF
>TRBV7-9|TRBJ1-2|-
CASSLPGVDVDYGYTF
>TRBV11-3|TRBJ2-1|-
CASSLVGSPYNEQFF
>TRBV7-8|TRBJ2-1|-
CASSSIRVTGEDEQFF
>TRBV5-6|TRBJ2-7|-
CASSLEAWTGQDVSYEQYF
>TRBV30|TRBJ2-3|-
CAWSVPEYKRRFVGQYF
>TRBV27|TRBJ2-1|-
CASSLSSGGLYNEQFF
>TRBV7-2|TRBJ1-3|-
CASSSTGGSGNTIYF
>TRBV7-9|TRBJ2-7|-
CASSLTGTGEQYF
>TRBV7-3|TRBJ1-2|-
CASSPGQDGYGYTF
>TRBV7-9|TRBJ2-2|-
CASRPTGTNTGELFF
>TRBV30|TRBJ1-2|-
CALANYGYTF
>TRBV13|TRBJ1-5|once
CASSLSSRANQPQHF
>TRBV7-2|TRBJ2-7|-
CASSLLRGFYEQYF
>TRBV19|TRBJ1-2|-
CASTLTRDYGYTF
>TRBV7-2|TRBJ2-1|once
CASSLAPDRGRYISYNEQFF
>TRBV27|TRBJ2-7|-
CASTFRRGYEQYF
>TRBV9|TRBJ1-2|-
CASSDRRGGIYGYTF
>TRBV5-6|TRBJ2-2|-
CASSFVGELFF
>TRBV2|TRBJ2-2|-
CVGNLETGELFF
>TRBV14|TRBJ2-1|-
CASSPLTGKGDNEQFF
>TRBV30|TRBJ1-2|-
CAWSVLGFYGYTF
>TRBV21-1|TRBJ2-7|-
CASSTPFSGPSYEQYF